This TCR beta chain was identified in a study of cytomegalovirus exposure and HLA in healthy donors. General observations from the study: It was found in a later analysis that first-cohort TCR clusters tended to co-occur in the 120 validation repertoires. Cytomegalovirus-associated status was assigned to 164 TCR beta chains.

CDR1 ENHRY and CDR2 SYGVKD come from the germline V gene. Losses at the gene ends were 6 bases for V and 2 bases for J; bases not matched to a gene: 19. The CDR3 runs 18 residues. The donors belonged to the roughly 110-subject validation cohort, separate from the approximately 670-subject first cohort. Regarding this clone: Its cognate antigen is unknown.

Some clones are missing from TCRdb's copy, which holds only in-frame ones; the method was immunoSEQ multiplex PCR. The table records roughly 60,000 clones, 90% to 95% of them present only once. Sequencing was performed on PBMCs. The rearrangement joins TRBV10-3 to TRBJ2-7; 7 bases are a match to TRBD2. This TCR derives from a woman in her late teens or twenties in good health and CMV-seronegative. This CDR3 reads CAISEGSAFAGVPYEQYF. The CDR3 DNA is TGTGCCATCAGCGAGGGTTCTGCGTTCGCGGGAGTACCCTACGAGCAGTACTTC.